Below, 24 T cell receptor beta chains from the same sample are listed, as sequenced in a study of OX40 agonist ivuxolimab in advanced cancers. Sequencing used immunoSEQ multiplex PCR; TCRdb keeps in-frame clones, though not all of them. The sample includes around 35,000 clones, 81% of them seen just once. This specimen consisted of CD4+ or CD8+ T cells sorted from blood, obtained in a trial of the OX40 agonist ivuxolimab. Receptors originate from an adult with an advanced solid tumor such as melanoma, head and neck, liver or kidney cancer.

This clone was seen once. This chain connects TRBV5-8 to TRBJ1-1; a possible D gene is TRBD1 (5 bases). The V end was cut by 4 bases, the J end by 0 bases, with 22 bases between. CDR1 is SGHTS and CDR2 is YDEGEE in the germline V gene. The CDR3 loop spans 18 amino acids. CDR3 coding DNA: TGTGCCAGCAGCGTACTACGGGACGGCGGGGGGATGAACACTGAAGCTTTCTTT. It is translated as CASSVLRDGGGMNTEAFF. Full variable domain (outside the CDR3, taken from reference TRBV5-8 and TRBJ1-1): EAGVTQSPTHLIKTRGQQATLRCSPISGHTSVYWYQQALGLGLQFLLWYDEGEERNRGNFPPRFSGRQFPNYSSELNVNALELEDSALYLCASSVLRDGGGMNTEAFFGQGTRLTVV.

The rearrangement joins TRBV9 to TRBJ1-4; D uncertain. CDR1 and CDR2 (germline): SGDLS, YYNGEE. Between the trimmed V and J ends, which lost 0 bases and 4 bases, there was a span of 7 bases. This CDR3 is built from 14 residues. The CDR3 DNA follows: TGTGCCAGCAGCGTAGGGCACGATAATGAAAAACTGTTTTTT. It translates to CASSVGHDNEKLFF.

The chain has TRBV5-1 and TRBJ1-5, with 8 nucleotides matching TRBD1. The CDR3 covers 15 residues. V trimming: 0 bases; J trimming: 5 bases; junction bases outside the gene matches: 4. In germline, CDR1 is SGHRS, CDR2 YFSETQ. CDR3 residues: CASSLAGQDYQPQHF. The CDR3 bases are TGCGCCAGCAGCTTGGCGGGACAGGACTATCAGCCCCAGCATTTT.

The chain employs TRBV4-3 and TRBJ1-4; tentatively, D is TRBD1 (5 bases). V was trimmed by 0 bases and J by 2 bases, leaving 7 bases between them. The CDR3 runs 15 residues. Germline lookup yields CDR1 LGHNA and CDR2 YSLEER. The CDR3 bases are TGCGCCAGCAGCCAAGACCAGGGCACTAATGAAAAACTGTTTTTT. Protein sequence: CASSQDQGTNEKLFF.

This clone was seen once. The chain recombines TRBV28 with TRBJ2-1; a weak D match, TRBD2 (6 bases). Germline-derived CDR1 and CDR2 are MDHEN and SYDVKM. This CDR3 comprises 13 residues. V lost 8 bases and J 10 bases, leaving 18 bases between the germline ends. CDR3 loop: CASEGPGRREQFF. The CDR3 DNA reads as TGTGCCAGCGAAGGCCCTGGGAGGAGGGAGCAGTTCTTC.

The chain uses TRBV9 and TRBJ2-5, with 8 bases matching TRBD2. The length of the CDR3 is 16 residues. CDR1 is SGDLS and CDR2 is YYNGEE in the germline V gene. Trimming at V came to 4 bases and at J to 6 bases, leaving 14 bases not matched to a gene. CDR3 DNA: TGTGCCAGCAGCCCTACCTCGGGGGGGGCAGGGAAGACCCAGTACTTC. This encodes CASSPTSGGAGKTQYF. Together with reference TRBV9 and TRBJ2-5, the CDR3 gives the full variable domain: DSGVTQTPKHLITATGQRVTLRCSPRSGDLSVYWYQQSLDQGLQFLIQYYNGEERAKGNILERFSAQQFPDLHSELNLSSLELGDSALYFCASSPTSGGAGKTQYFGPGTRLLVL.

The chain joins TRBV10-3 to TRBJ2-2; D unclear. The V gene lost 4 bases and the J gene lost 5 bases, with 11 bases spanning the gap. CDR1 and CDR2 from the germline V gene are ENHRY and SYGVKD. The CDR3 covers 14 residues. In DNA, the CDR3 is TGTGCCATCAGTGGGGTCGGGCTTACCGGGGAGCTGTTTTTT. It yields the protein CAISGVGLTGELFF.

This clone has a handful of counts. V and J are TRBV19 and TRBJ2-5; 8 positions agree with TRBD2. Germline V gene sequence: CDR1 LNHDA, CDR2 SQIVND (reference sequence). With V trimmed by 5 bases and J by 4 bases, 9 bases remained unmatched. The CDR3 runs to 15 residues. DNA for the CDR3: TGTGCCAGTAGTGAGCCGGGACTAGGGCGAGAGACCCAGTACTTC. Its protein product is CASSEPGLGRETQYF.

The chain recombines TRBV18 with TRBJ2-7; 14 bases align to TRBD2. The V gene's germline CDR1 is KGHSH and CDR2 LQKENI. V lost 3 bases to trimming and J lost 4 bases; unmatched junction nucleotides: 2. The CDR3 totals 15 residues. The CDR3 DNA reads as TGTGCCAGCTCACCCGGGACTAGCGGGAGTTACGAGCAGTACTTC. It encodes CASSPGTSGSYEQYF.

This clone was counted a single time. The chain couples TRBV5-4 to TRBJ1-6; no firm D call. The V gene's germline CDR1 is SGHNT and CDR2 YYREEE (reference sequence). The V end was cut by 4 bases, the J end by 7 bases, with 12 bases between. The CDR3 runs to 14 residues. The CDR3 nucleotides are TGTGCCAGCAGCCCGGGTCAACAAAATTCACCCCTCCACTTT. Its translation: CASSPGQQNSPLHF.

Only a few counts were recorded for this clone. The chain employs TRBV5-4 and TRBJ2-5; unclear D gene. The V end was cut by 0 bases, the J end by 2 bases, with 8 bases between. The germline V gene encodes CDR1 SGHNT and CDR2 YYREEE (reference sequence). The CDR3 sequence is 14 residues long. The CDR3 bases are TGTGCCAGCAGCTTGGGTGGAGCACAAGAGACCCAGTACTTC. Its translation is CASSLGGAQETQYF.

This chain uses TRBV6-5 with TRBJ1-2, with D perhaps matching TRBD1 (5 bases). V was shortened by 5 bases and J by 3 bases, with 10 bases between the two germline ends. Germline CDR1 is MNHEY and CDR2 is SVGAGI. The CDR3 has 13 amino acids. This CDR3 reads CASSRDRYYGYTF. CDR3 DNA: TGTGCCAGCAGTAGAGACAGATACTATGGCTACACCTTC.

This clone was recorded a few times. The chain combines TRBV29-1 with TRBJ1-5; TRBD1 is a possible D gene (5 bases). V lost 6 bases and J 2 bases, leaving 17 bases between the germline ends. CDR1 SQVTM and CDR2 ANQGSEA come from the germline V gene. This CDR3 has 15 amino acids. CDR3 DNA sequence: TGCAGCGTGGAAATTACAGGCGAAGGCAATCAGCCCCAGCATTTT. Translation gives CSVEITGEGNQPQHF.

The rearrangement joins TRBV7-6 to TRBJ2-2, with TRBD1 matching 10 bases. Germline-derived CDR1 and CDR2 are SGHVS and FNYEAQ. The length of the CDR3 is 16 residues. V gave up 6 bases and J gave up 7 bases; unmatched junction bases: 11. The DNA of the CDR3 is TGTGCCAGCAGGTTGGACAGGGGGAGGTCCGGCGGGGAGCTGTTTTTT. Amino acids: CASRLDRGRSGGELFF.

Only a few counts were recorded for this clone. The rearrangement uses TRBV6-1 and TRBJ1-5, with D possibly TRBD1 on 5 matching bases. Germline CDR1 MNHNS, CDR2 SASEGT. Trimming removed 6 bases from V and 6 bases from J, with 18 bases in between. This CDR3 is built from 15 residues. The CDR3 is CASSRTRVVFQPQHF. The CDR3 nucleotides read TGTGCCAGCAGCCGGACACGGGTTGTGTTTCAGCCCCAGCATTTT.

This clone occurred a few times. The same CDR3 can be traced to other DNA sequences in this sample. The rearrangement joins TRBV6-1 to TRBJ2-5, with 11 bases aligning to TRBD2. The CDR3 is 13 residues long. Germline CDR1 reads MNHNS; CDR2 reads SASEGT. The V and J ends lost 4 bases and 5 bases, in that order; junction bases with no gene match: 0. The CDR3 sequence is CASSGTSGETQYF. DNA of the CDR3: TGTGCCAGCAGTGGGACTAGCGGGGAGACCCAGTACTTC.

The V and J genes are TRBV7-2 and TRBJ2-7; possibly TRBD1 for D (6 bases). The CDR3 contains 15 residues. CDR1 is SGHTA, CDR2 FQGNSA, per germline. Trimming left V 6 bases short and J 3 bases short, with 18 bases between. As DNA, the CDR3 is TGTGCCAGCAGTATATTGCCAGGGGCTATCTACGAGCAGTACTTC. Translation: CASSILPGAIYEQYF.

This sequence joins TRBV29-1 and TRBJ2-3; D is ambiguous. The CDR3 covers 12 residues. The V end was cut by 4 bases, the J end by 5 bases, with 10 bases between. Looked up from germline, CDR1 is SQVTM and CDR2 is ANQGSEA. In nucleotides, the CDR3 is TGCAGCGTTGTCTTCCCAGAAGATACGCAGTATTTT. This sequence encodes CSVVFPEDTQYF.

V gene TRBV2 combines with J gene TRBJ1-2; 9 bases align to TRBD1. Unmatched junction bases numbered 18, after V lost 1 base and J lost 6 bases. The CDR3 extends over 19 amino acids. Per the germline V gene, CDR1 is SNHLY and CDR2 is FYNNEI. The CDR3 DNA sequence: TGTGCCAGCAGTGAAGTTACCGGGACAGGGATTATCTTGCATCATGGCTACACCTTC. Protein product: CASSEVTGTGIILHHGYTF.

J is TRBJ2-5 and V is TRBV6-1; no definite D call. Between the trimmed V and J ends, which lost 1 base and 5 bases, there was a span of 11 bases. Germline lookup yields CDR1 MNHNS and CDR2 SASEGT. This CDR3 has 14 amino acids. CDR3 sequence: CASSEGNWRETQYF. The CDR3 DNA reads TGTGCCAGCAGTGAAGGGAACTGGCGGGAGACCCAGTACTTC.

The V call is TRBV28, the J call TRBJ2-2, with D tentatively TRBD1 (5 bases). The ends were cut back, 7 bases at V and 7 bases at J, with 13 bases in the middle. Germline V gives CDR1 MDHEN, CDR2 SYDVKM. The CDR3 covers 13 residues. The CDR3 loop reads CASIGRVHGELFF. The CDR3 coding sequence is TGTGCCAGCATAGGCAGGGTGCACGGGGAGCTGTTTTTT.

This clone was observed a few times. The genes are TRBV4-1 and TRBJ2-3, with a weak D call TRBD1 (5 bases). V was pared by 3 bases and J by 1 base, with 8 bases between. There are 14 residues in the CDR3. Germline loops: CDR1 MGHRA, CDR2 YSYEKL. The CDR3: CASSQTARTDTQYF. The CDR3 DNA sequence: TGCGCCAGCAGCCAGACAGCACGCACAGATACGCAGTATTTT.

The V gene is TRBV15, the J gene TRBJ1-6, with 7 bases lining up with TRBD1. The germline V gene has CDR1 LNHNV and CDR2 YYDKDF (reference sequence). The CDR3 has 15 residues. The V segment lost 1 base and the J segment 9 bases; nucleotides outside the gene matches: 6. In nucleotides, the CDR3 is TGTGCCACCAGCAGAGGGGCAGGGGGTGGTTCACCCCTCCACTTT. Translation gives CATSRGAGGGSPLHF.

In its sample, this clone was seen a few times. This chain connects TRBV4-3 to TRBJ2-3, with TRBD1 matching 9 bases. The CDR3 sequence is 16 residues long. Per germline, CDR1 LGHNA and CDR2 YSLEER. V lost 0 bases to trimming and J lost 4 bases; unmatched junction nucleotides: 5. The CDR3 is CASSQDTGGRADTQYF. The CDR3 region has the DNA TGCGCCAGCAGCCAAGACACAGGGGGCCGCGCAGATACGCAGTATTTT.